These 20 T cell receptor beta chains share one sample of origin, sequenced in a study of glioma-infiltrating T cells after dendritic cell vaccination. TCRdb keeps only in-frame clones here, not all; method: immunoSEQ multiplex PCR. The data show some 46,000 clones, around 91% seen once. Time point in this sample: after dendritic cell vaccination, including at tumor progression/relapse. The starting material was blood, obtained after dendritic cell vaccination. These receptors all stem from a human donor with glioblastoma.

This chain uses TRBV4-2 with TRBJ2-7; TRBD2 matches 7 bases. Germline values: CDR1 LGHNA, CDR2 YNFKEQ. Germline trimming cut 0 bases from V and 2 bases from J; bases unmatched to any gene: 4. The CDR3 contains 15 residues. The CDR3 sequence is CASSQELADAYEQYF. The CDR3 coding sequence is TGTGCCAGCAGCCAAGAGCTAGCGGATGCCTACGAGCAGTACTTC.

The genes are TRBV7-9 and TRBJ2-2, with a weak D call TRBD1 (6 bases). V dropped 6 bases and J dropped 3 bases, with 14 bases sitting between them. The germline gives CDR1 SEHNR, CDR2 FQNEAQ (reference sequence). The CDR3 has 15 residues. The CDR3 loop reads CASSPGQRYTGELFF. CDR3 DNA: TGTGCCAGCAGTCCGGGACAACGATACACCGGGGAGCTGTTTTTT.

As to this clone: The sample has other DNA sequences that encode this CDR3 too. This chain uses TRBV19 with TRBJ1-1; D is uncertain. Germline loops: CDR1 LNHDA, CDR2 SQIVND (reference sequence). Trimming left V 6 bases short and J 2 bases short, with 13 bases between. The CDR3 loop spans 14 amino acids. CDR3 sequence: CASSSTVANTEAFF. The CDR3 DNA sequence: TGTGCCAGTAGCTCCACAGTTGCAAACACTGAAGCTTTCTTT.

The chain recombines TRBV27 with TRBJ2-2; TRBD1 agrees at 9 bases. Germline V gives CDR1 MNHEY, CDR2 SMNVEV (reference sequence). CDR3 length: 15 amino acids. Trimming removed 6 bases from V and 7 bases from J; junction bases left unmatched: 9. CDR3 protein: CASSSRQGEVGELFF. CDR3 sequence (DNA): TGTGCCAGCAGCTCCCGACAGGGGGAAGTCGGGGAGCTGTTTTTT.

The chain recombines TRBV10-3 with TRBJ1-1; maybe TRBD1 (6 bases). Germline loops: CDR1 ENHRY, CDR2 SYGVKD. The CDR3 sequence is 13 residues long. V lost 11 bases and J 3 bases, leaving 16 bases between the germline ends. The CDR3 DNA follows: TGTGCCGGACGACAGGCGGTGGACACTGAAGCTTTCTTT. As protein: CAGRQAVDTEAFF.

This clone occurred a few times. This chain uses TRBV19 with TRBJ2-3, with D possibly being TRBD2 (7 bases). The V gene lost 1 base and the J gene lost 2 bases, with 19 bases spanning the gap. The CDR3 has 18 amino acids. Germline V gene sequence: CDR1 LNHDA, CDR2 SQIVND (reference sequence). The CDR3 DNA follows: TGTGCCAGTAGTATAGGTGGGGGCCAGCGGGGAAACACAGATACGCAGTATTTT. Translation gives CASSIGGGQRGNTDTQYF.

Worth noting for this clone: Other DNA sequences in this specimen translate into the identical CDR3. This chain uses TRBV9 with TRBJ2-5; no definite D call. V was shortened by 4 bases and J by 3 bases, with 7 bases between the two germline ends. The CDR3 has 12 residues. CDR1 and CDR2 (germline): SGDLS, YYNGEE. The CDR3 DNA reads TGTGCCAGCAGCCTACGCGAAGAGACCCAGTACTTC. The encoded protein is CASSLREETQYF.

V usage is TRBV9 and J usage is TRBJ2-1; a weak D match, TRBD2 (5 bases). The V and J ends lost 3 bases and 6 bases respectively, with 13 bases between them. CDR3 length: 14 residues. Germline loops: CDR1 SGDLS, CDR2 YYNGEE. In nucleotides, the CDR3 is TGTGCCAGCAGCGCCCGAACTAGAGGCAATGAGCAGTTCTTC. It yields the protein CASSARTRGNEQFF.

CDR3 DNA sequence: TGTGCCAGCTCACTTCGGGACAGATTCCCCGGGCGAGAAAAACTGTTTTTT. Translated: CASSLRDRFPGREKLFF. The rearrangement joins TRBV28 to TRBJ1-4, with TRBD1 matching over 7 bases. J lost 8 bases, V lost 8 bases, and 20 bases had no gene match. Germline V gene lookup returns CDR1 MDHEN and CDR2 SYDVKM. There are 17 residues in the CDR3.

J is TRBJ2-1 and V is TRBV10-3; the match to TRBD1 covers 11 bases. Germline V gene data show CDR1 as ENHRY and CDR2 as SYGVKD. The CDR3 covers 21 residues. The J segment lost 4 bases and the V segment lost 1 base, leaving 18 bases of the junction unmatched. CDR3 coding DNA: TGTGCCATCAGTGAGTTGGCCGGGACAGGGGGTCTCGAGGAAGTGTACAATGAGCAGTTCTTC. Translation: CAISELAGTGGLEEVYNEQFF.

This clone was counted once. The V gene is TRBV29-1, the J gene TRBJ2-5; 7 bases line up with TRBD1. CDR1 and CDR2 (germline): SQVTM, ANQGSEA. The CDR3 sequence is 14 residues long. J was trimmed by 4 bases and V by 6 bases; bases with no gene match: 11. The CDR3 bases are TGCAGCGTCCCGACGACCTCAGGGGGAGAGACCCAGTACTTC. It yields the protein CSVPTTSGGETQYF. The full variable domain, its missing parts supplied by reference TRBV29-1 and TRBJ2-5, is SAVISQKPSRDICQRGTSLTIQCQVDSQVTMMFWYRQQPGQSLTLIATANQGSEATYESGFVIDKFPISRPNLTFSTLTVSNMSPEDSSIYLCSVPTTSGGETQYFGPGTRLLVL.

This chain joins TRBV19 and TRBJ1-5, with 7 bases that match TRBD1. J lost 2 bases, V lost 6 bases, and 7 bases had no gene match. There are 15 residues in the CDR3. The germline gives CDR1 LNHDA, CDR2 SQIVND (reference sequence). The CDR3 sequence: CASSREGTGNQPQHF. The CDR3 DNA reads TGTGCCAGTAGCCGCGAGGGGACAGGCAATCAGCCCCAGCATTTT.

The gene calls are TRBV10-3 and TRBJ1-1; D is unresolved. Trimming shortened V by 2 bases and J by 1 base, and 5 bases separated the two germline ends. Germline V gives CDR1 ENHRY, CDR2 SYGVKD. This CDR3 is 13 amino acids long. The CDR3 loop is CAISENTNTEAFF. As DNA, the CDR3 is TGTGCCATCAGTGAGAACACGAACACTGAAGCTTTCTTT.

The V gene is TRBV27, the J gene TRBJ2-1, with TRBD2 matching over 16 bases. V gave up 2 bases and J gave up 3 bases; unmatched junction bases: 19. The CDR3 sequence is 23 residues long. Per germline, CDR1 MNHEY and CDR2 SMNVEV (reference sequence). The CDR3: CASSLRFNSPGTSGRVGYNEQFF. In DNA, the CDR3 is TGTGCCAGCAGTTTACGCTTCAATTCCCCCGGGACTAGCGGGAGGGTAGGCTACAATGAGCAGTTCTTC.

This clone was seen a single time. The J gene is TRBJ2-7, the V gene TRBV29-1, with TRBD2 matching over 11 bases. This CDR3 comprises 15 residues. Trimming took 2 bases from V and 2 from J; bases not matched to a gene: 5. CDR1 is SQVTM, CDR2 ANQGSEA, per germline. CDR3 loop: CSVEKGTSGPYEQYF. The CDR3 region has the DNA TGCAGCGTTGAAAAAGGGACTAGCGGCCCCTACGAGCAGTACTTC.

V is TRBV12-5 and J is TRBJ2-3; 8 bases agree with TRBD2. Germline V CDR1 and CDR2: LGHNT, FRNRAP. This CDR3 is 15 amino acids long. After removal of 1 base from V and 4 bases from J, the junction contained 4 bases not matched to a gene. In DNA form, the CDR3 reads TGTGCTAGTGGTTTGGCAGCGGGAGCGGCAGATACGCAGTATTTT. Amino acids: CASGLAAGAADTQYF.

DNA for the CDR3: TGTGCCATCAGTGTCCCCCGGGAGGGTTTCTACGAGCAGTACTTC. Its translation: CAISVPREGFYEQYF. J is TRBJ2-7 and V is TRBV10-3, with 8 nucleotides matching TRBD2. CDR1 is ENHRY and CDR2 is SYGVKD in the germline V gene. J gave up 3 bases and V 4 bases, and 8 bases lay outside the gene matches. The CDR3 contains 15 residues.

The CDR3 coding sequence is TGTGCCAGCAACATAAAGACTAGCGGGAGGGATGAGCAGTTCTTC. Its translation: CASNIKTSGRDEQFF. The J gene is TRBJ2-1, the V gene TRBV7-2; 14 nucleotides line up with TRBD2. The CDR3 is 15 residues long. Germline V CDR1 and CDR2: SGHTA, FQGNSA. Trimming at V came to 7 bases and at J to 8 bases, leaving 7 bases not matched to a gene.

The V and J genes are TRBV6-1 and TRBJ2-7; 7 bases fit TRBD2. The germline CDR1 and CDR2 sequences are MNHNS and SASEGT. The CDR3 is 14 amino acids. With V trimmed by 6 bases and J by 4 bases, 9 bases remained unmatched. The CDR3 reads CASRGGVRVYEQYF. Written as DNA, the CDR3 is TGTGCCAGCAGGGGGGGGGTAAGGGTGTACGAGCAGTACTTC.

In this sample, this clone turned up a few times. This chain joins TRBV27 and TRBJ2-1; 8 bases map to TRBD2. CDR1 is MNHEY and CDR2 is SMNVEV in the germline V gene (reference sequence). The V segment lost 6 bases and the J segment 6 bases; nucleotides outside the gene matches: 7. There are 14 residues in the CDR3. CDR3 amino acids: CASSPGAGGNEQFF. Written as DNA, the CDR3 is TGTGCCAGCAGCCCCGGGGCGGGAGGCAATGAGCAGTTCTTC.